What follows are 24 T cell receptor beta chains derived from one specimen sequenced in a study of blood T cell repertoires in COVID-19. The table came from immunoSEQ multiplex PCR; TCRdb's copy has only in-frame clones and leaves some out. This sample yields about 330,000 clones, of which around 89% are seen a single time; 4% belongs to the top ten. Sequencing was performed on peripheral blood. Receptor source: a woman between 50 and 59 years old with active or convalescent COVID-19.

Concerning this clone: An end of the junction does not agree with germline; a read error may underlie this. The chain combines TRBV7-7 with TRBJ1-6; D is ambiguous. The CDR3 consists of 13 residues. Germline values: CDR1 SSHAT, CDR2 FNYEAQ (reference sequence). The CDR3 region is CASSLRAGSPLHF. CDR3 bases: TGTGCTAGCAGCTTGCGAGCGGGGTCACCCCTCCACTTT. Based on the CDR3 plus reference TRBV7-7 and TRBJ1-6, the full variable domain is GAGVSQSPRYKVTKRGQDVTLRCDPISSHATLYWYQQALGQGPEFLTYFNYEAQPDKSGLPSDRFSAERPEGSISTLTIQRTEQRDSAMYRCASSLRAGSPLHFGNGTRLTVT.

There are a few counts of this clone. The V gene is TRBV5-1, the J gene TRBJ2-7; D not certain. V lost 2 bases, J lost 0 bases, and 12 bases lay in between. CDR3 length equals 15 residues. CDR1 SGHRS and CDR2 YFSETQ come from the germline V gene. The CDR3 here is CASSLISDSSYEQYF. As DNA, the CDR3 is TGCGCCAGCAGCTTAATAAGTGATAGCTCCTACGAGCAGTACTTC.

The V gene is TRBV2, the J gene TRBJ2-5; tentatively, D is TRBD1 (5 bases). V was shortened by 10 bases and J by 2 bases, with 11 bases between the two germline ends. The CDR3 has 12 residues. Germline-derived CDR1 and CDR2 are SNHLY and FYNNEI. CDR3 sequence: CATGQLQETQYF. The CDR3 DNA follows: TGTGCCACCGGACAACTGCAAGAGACCCAGTACTTC.

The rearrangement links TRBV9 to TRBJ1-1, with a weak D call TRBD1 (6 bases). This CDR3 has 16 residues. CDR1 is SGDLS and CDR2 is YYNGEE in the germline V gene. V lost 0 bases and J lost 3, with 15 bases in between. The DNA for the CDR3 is TGTGCCAGCAGCGTAGGGACAGCTCCGTGGGACACTGAAGCTTTCTTT. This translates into CASSVGTAPWDTEAFF.

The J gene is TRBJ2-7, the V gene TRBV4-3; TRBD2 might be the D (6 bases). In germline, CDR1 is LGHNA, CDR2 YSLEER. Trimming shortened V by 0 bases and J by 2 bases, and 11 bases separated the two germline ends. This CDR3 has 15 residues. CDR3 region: CASSQDSLATYEQYF. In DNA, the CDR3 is TGCGCCAGCAGCCAAGATTCTCTAGCGACCTACGAGCAGTACTTC.

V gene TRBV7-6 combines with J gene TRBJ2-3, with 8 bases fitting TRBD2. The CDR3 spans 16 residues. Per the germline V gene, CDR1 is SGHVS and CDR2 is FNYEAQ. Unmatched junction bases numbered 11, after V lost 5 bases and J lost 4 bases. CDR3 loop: CASSPRSSGKPDTQYF. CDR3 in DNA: TGTGCCAGCAGCCCACGTAGTAGCGGGAAACCAGATACGCAGTATTTT.

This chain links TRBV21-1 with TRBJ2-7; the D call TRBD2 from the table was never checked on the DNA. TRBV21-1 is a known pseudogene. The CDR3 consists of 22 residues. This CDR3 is CASSKVGATRLAGAVPRGEQYF. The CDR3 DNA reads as TGTGCCAGCAGCAAAGTTGGCGCGACTCGACTAGCGGGAGCCGTCCCCCGGGGGGAGCAGTACTTC.

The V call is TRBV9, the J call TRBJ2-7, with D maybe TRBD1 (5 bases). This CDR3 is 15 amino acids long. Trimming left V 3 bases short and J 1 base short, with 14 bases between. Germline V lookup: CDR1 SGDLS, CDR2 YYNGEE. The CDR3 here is CASSAGQSESYEQYF. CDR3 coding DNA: TGTGCCAGCAGCGCAGGACAATCGGAATCCTACGAGCAGTACTTC. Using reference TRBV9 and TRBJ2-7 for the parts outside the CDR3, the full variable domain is DSGVTQTPKHLITATGQRVTLRCSPRSGDLSVYWYQQSLDQGLQFLIQYYNGEERAKGNILERFSAQQFPDLHSELNLSSLELGDSALYFCASSAGQSESYEQYFGPGTRLTVT.

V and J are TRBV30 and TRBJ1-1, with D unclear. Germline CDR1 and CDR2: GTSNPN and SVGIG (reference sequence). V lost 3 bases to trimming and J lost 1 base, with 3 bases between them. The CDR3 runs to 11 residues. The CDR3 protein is CAWRRNTEAFF. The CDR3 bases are TGTGCCTGGAGGAGGAACACTGAAGCTTTCTTT.

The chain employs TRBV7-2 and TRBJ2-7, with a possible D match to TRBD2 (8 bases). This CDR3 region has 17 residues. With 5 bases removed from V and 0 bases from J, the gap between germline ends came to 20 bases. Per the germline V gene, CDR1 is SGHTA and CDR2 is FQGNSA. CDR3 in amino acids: CASSPKGGGGSSYEQYF. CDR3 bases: TGTGCCAGCAGCCCCAAAGGGGGCGGGGGGAGCTCCTACGAGCAGTACTTC. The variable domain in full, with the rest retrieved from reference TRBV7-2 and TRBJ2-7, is GAGVSQSPSNKVTEKGKDVELRCDPISGHTALYWYRQSLGQGLEFLIYFQGNSAPDKSGLPSDRFSAERTGGSVSTLTIQRTQQEDSAVYLCASSPKGGGGSSYEQYFGPGTRLTVT.

CDR3 nucleotide sequence: TGTGCCAGCAGCTTAGAGCGGGTTAGAACCTACGAGCAGTACTTC. It yields the protein CASSLERVRTYEQYF. The gene calls are TRBV7-2 and TRBJ2-7; D is possibly TRBD2 (6 bases). V lost 1 base to trimming and J lost 2 bases, with 12 bases between them. The CDR3 consists of 15 residues. Germline V gene lookup returns CDR1 SGHTA and CDR2 FQGNSA.

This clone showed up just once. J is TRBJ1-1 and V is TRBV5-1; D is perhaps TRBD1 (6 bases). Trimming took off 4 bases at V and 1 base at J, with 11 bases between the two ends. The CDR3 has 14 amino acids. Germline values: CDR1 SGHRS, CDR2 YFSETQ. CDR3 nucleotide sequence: TGCGCCAGCAGCCAAGGGGGACGGAACACTGAAGCTTTCTTT. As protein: CASSQGGRNTEAFF.

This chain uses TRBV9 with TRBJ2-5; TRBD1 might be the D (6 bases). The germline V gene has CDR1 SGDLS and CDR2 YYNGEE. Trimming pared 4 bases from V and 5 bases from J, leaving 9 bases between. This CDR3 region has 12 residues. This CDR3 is CASSQGRETQYF. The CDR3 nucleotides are TGTGCCAGCAGCCAGGGGCGGGAGACCCAGTACTTC.

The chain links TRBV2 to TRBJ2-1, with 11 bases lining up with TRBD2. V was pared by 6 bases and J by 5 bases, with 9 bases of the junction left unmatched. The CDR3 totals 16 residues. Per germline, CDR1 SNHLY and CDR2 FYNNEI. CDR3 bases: TGTGCCAGCAGCGACTTGACTAGCGGGGTCAACAATGAGCAGTTCTTC. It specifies CASSDLTSGVNNEQFF.

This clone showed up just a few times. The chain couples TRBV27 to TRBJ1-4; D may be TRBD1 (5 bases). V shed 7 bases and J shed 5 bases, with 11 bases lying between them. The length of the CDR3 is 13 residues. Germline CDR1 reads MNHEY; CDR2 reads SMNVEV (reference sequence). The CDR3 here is CASKGGANEKLFF. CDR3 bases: TGTGCCAGCAAGGGTGGGGCGAATGAAAAACTGTTTTTT.

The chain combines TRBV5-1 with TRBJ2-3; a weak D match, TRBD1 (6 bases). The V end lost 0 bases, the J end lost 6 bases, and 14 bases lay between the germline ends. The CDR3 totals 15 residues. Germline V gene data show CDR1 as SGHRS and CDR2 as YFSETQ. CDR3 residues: CASSLDGTLLDTQYF. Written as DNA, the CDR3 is TGCGCCAGCAGCTTGGACGGGACACTTCTTGATACGCAGTATTTT.

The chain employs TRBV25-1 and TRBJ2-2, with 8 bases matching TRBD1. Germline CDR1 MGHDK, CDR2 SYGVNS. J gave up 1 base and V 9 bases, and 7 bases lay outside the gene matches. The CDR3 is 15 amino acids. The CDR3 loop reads CASRTGTGNTGELFF. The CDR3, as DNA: TGTGCCAGTCGGACCGGGACAGGGAACACCGGGGAGCTGTTTTTT.

CDR3 residues: CASSARQTTAYEQYF. CDR3 DNA sequence: TGTGCCAGCAGTGCACGACAGACGACTGCCTACGAGCAGTACTTC. The rearrangement joins TRBV27 to TRBJ2-7, with D possibly TRBD1 on 5 matching bases. This CDR3 is 15 amino acids long. CDR1 and CDR2 from the germline V gene are MNHEY and SMNVEV (reference sequence). Trimming pared 5 bases from V and 2 bases from J, leaving 16 bases between.

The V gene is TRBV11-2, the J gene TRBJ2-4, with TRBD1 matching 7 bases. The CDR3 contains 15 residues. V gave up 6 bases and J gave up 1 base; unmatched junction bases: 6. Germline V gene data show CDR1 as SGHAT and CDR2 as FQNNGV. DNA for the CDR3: TGTGCCAGCAGACACAACAGGGGTGCCAAAAACATTCAGTACTTC. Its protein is CASRHNRGAKNIQYF.

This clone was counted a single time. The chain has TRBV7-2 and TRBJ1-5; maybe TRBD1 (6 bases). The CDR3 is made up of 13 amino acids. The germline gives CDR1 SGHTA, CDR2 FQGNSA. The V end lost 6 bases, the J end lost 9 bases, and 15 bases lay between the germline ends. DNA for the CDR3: TGTGCCAGCAGTTACAGGGTACCTGGGCCCCAGCATTTT. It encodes CASSYRVPGPQHF.

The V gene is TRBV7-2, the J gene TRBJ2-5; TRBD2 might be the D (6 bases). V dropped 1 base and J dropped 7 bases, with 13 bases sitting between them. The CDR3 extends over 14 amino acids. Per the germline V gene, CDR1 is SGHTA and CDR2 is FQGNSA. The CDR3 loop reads CASSLDPSVGTQYF. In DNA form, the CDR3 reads TGTGCCAGCAGCTTAGATCCTAGCGTGGGGACCCAGTACTTC. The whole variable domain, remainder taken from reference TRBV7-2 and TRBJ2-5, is GAGVSQSPSNKVTEKGKDVELRCDPISGHTALYWYRQSLGQGLEFLIYFQGNSAPDKSGLPSDRFSAERTGGSVSTLTIQRTQQEDSAVYLCASSLDPSVGTQYFGPGTRLLVL.

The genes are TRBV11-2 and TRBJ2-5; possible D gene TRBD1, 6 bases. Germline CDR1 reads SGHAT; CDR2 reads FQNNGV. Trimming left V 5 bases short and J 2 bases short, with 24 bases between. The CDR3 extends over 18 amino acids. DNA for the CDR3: TGTGCCAGCAGCCCAAGTCTTGGAGGACAGACTATACAAGAGACCCAGTACTTC. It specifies CASSPSLGGQTIQETQYF.

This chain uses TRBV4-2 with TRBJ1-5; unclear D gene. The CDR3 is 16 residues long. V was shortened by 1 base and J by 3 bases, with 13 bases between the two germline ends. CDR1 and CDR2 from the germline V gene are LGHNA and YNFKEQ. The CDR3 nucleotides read TGTGCCAGCAGCCAAGCCCCGGGTAGTCTCAATCAGCCCCAGCATTTT. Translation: CASSQAPGSLNQPQHF.

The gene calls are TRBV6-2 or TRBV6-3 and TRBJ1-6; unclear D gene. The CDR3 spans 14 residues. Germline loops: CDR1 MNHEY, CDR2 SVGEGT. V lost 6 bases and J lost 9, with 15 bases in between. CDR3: CASSSEARGSPLHF. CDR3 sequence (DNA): TGTGCCAGCAGCAGTGAGGCACGGGGTTCACCCCTCCACTTT.